This T cell receptor (beta chain) emerged from a study of graft-versus-host responses after intestinal transplantation. Details on this clone: Its specificity is unknown.

Germline CDR1 is SEHNR and CDR2 is FQNEAQ (reference sequence). The length of the CDR3 is 15 residues. Trimming removed 0 bases at V and 7 bases at J, with 10 bases between. The method was immunoSEQ multiplex PCR; TCRdb's version includes in-frame clones alone and lacks a portion of them. This table holds about 110,000 clones, roughly 87% found once. This specimen consisted of unstimulated CD4+ T cells sorted from spleen or lymph node cells, obtained before transplant. The genes are TRBV7-9 and TRBJ1-6; D unclear. The source of this sequence is a human donor who was the organ donor for an intestinal transplant. CDR3 DNA: TGTGCCAGCAGCTTAGCTGCGAGACAAAATTCACCCCTCCACTTT. Translation gives CASSLAARQNSPLHF. Full variable domain (rest looked up from reference TRBV7-9 and TRBJ1-6): DTGVSQNPRHKITKRGQNVTFRCDPISEHNRLYWYRQTLGQGPEFLTYFQNEAQLEKSRLLSDRFSAERPKGSFSTLEIQRTEQGDSAMYLCASSLAARQNSPLHFGNGTRLTVT.